These T cell receptor beta chains were read from a single sample in a study of T cells in Graves' hyperthyroidism and ophthalmopathy. TCRdb fed the multiplex PCR reads into MiXCR, producing one record per CDR3 protein. The sample shows roughly 530,000 distinct CDR3 sequences, more than 15% of them seen only once. Source material: blood. All receptors come from a woman under 30 with Graves' ophthalmopathy. Both conserved end residues are part of each CDR3. The D gene is left open where the match is weak. For some rows the clone size is stated as once, few or many, or as a class when expanded; others skip it.

J,D,size,V,DNA,CDR3
TRBJ2-1,TRBD2,.,TRBV7-3,TGTGCCAGCAGCCCTAGACGACTAGCGGGTTACAATGAGCAGTTCTTC,CASSPRRLAGYNEQFF
TRBJ1-4,.,many,TRBV30,TGTGCCTGGAACAGGGAAGGGGAAAAACTGTTTTTT,CAWNREGEKLFF
TRBJ2-3,.,.,TRBV5-1,TGCGCCAGCAGCTTGGAACAGATTGCTAGGACAGATACGCAGTATTTT,CASSLEQIARTDTQYF
TRBJ2-3,.,many,TRBV9,TGTGCCAGCAGTGAAGGGGGGAGCACAGATACGCAGTATTTT,CASSEGGSTDTQYF
TRBJ2-7,.,few,TRBV7-9,TGTGCCAGCAGCTTAACCACGGATTTAGACTACGAGCAGTACTTC,CASSLTTDLDYEQYF
TRBJ1-5,TRBD1,many,TRBV4-1,TGCGCCAGCAGCCAAGATGGAGGGGGCGGGCAGCCCCAGCATTTT,CASSQDGGGGQPQHF
TRBJ2-7,TRBD1,many,TRBV10-2,TGCGCCAGCAGTGAGGACAGGGGGTTTTACGAGCAGTACTTC,CASSEDRGFYEQYF
TRBJ2-7,.,.,TRBV20-1,TGCAGTGGACTCAAAGTTCCCTCCTACGAGCAGTACTTC,CSGLKVPSYEQYF
TRBJ1-1,.,many,TRBV11-2,TGTGCCAGCAGCCTAACGGGGGGGTACACTGAAGCTTTCTTT,CASSLTGGYTEAFF
TRBJ1-1,TRBD1,.,TRBV12-3/TRBV12-4,TGTGCCAGCGGGGGACAGTGGGTCACTGAAGCTTTCTTT,CASGGQWVTEAFF
TRBJ2-2,.,many,TRBV29-1,TGCAGCGTGGGACTCCCAAACACCGGGGAGCTGTTTTTT,CSVGLPNTGELFF
TRBJ2-7,.,few,TRBV6-5,TGTGCCAGCAGTTACGGCCCCGACTACGGGCAGTACTTC,CASSYGPDYGQYF
TRBJ1-6,TRBD1,many,TRBV5-1,TGCGCCAGCAGCTCTCAGGGGGAAGGTTCACCCCTCCACTTT,CASSSQGEGSPLHF
TRBJ1-2,TRBD1,.,TRBV12-3/TRBV12-4,TGTGCCAGCAGTGGGACAGGGGACGCCGCATACACCTTC,CASSGTGDAAYTF
TRBJ2-2,TRBD2,few,TRBV7-8,TGTGCCAGCAGCCCCCGATCACAGACTAGCGGGAGTGCCGGGGAGCTGTTTTTT,CASSPRSQTSGSAGELFF
TRBJ2-1,TRBD1,.,TRBV9,TGTGCCAGCAGCGTAGCCGGGACAGCCGTCTACAATGAGCAGTTCTTC,CASSVAGTAVYNEQFF
TRBJ2-7,TRBD1,many,TRBV6-1,TGTGCCAGCAGTGTGCGGACAGGGTTAGACGAGCAGTACTTC,CASSVRTGLDEQYF
TRBJ1-5,.,few,TRBV4-1,TGCGCCAGCAGCCAAGATGAAGCAGGGCTCCTCAATCAGCCCCAGCATTTT,CASSQDEAGLLNQPQHF
TRBJ2-2,TRBD1,many,TRBV7-9,TGTGCCAGCAGCCGGTTTCGGGGACAGGCCACCGGGGAGCTGTTTTTT,CASSRFRGQATGELFF
TRBJ1-2,TRBD1,many,TRBV2,TGTGCCAGCAGTGGACAGGGGGCGAACTATGGCTACACCTTC,CASSGQGANYGYTF
TRBJ2-3,.,.,TRBV9,TGTGCCAGCAGTTTCAGACAGGGCGGGAAAGATACGCAGTATTTT,CASSFRQGGKDTQYF
TRBJ1-1,.,.,TRBV19,TGTGCCAGTAGTATAGATCGTCGGACGGCCTCTGAAGCTTTCTTT,CASSIDRRTASEAFF
TRBJ2-3,.,many,TRBV12-5,TGTGCTAGTGGTTCGAGTGTTTCGGATACGCAGTATTTT,CASGSSVSDTQYF
TRBJ1-2,.,many,TRBV5-1,TGCGCCAGCAGCGAAAGACCCTCCTATGGCTACACCTTC,CASSERPSYGYTF
TRBJ1-6,.,few,TRBV7-3,TGTGCCAGCAGCCCCCTAAGGGCTGGGTCCCGATTTTCACCCCTCCACTTT,CASSPLRAGSRFSPLHF
TRBJ2-1,TRBD2,many,TRBV12-3/TRBV12-4,TGTGCCAGCAGTCCGAGCGGGAGAACCTACAATGAGCAGTTCTTC,CASSPSGRTYNEQFF